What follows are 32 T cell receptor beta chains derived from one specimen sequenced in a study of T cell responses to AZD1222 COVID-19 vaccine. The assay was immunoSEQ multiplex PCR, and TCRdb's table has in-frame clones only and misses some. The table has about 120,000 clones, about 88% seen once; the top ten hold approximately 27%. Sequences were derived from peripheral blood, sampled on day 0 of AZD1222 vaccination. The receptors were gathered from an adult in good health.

The CDR3 DNA reads as TGTGCCAGCAGCTTAGTGGGACAGGGCTACGAGCCCCAGCATTTT. Translated, it gives CASSLVGQGYEPQHF. The J gene is TRBJ1-5, the V gene TRBV7-2, with TRBD1 identical over 9 bases. This CDR3 is built from 15 residues. V dropped 1 base and J dropped 8; count of bases not matched to a gene: 6. In germline, CDR1 is SGHTA, CDR2 FQGNSA.

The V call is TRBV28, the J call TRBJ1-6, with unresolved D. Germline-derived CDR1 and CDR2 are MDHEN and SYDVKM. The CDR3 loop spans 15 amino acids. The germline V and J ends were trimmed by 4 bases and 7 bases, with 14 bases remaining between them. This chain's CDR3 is CASSSPKSGNSPLHF. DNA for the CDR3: TGTGCCAGCAGTTCCCCAAAATCGGGAAATTCACCCCTCCACTTT.

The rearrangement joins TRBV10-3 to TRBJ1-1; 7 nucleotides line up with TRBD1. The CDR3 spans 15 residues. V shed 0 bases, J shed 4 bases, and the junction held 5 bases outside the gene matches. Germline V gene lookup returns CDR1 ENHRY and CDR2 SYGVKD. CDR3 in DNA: TGTGCCATCAGTGAGTCGATAGGGGGCGTCACTGAAGCTTTCTTT. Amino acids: CAISESIGGVTEAFF.

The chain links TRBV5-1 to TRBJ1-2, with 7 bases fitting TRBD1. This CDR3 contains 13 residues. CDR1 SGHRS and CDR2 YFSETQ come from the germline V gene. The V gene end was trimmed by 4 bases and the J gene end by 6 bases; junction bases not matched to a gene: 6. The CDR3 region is CASSPSGTDGYTF. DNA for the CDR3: TGCGCCAGCAGCCCGTCCGGGACAGATGGCTACACCTTC.

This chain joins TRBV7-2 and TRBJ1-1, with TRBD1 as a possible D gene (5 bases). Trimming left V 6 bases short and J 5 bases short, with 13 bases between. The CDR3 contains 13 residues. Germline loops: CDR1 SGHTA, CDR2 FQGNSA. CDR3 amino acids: CASREGLWTEAFF. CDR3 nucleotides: TGTGCCAGCAGAGAGGGGCTTTGGACTGAAGCTTTCTTT.

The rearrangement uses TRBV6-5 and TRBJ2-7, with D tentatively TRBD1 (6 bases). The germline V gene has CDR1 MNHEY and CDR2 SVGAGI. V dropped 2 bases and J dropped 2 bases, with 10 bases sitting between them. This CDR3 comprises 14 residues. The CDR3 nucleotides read TGTGCCAGCAGTTACGTGGACAGACCCTACGAGCAGTACTTC. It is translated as CASSYVDRPYEQYF.

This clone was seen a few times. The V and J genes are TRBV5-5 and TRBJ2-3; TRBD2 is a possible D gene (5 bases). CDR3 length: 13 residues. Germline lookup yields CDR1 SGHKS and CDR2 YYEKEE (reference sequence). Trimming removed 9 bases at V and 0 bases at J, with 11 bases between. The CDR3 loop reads CATSEGSTDTQYF. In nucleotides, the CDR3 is TGTGCCACTTCCGAGGGTAGCACAGATACGCAGTATTTT.

The CDR3 DNA is TGTGCCATCAGTTCCACCGGCAATGAGCAGTTCTTC. This translates into CAISSTGNEQFF. This sequence joins TRBV10-3 and TRBJ2-1; the D is unclear. The CDR3 covers 12 residues. Germline-derived CDR1 and CDR2 are ENHRY and SYGVKD. Between the trimmed V and J ends, which lost 5 bases and 6 bases, there was a span of 8 bases.

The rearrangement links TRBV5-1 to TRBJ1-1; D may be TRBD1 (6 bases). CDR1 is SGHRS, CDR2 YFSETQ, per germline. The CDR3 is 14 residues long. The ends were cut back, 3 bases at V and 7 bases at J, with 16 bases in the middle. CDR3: CASSSQPDRDEAFF. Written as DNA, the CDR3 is TGCGCCAGCAGCTCCCAGCCGGACAGAGATGAAGCTTTCTTT.

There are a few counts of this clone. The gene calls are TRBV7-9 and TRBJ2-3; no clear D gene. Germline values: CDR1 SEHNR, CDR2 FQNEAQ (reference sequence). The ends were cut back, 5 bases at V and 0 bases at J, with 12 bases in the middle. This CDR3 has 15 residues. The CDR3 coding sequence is TGTGCCAGCAGCAGTTCGATCATAAGCACAGATACGCAGTATTTT. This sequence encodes CASSSSIISTDTQYF.

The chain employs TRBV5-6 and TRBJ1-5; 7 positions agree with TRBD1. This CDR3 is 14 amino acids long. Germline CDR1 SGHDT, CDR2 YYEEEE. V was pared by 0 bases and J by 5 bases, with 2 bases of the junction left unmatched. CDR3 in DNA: TGTGCCAGCAGCTTGGGACAGGGCCATCAGCCCCAGCATTTT. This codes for CASSLGQGHQPQHF.

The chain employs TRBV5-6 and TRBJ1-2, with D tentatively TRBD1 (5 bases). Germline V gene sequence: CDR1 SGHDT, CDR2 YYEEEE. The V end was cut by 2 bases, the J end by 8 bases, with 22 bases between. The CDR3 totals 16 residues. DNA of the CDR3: TGTGCCAGCAGCTTAGGGGCAGGGTTAGGCCTGGGCGGCTACACCTTC. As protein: CASSLGAGLGLGGYTF.

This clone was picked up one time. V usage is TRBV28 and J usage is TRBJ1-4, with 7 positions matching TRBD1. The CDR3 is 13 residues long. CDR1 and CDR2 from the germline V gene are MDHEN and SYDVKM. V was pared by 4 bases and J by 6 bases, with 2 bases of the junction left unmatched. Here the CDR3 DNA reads TGTGCCAGCAGTTCAGGGGGGGATGAAAAACTGTTTTTT. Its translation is CASSSGGDEKLFF.

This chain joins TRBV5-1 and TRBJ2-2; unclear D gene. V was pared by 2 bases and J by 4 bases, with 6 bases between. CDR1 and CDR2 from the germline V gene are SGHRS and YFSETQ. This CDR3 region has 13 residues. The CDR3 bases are TGCGCCAGCAGCTTCGGCCTCACCGGGGAGCTGTTTTTT. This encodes CASSFGLTGELFF.

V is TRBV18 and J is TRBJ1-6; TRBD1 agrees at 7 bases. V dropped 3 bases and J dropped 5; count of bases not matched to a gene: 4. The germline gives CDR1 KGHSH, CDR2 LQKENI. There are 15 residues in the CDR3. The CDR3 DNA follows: TGTGCCAGCTCACCTACTCAGGGGGATAATTCACCCCTCCACTTT. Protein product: CASSPTQGDNSPLHF.

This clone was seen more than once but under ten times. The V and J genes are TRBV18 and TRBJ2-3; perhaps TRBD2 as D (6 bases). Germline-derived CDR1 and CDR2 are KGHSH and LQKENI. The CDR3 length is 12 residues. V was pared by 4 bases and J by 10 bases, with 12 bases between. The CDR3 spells CASSRDSVAQYF. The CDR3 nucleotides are TGTGCCAGCTCACGGGACTCAGTTGCGCAGTATTTT.

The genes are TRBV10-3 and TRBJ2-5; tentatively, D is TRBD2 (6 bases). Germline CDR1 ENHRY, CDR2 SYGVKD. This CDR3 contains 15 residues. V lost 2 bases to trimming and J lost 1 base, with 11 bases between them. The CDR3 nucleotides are TGTGCCATCAGTGAGAACTTGGGGGGCCAAGAGACCCAGTACTTC. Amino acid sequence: CAISENLGGQETQYF.

CDR3 sequence (DNA): TGTGCCTGGAGTCCGGGCTTCTATGGCTACACCTTC. It encodes CAWSPGFYGYTF. J is TRBJ1-2 and V is TRBV30; D is undetermined. CDR3 length equals 12 residues. The V gene's germline CDR1 is GTSNPN and CDR2 SVGIG (reference sequence). V was clipped by 2 bases and J by 4 bases, with 8 bases between them. Full variable domain (outside the CDR3, taken from reference TRBV30 and TRBJ1-2): SQTIHQWPATLVQPVGSPLSLECTVEGTSNPNLYWYRQAAGRGLQLLFYSVGIGQISSEVPQNLSASRPQDRQFILSSKKLLLSDSGFYLCAWSPGFYGYTFGSGTRLTVV.

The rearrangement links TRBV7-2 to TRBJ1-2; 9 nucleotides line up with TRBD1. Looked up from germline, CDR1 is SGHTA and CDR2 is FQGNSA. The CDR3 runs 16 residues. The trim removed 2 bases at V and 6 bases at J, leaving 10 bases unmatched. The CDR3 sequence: CASSLFQGQGWNGYTF. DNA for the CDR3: TGTGCCAGCAGCTTATTCCAGGGACAGGGTTGGAATGGCTACACCTTC.

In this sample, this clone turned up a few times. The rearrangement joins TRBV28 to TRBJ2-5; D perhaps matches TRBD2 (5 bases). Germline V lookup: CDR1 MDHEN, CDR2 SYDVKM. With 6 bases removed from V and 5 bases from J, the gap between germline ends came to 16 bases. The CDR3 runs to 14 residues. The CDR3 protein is CASRPGERGETQYF. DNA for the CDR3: TGTGCCAGCAGACCAGGAGAGCGCGGGGAGACCCAGTACTTC.

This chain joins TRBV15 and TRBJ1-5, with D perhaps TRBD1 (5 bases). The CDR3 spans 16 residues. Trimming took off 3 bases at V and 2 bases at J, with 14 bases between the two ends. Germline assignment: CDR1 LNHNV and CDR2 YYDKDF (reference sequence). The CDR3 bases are TGTGCCACCAGCAGGACAGCGGGGGGTGGCAATCAGCCCCAGCATTTT. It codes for CATSRTAGGGNQPQHF. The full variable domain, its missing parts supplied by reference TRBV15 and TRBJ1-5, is DAMVIQNPRYQVTQFGKPVTLSCSQTLNHNVMYWYQQKSSQAPKLLFHYYDKDFNNEADTPDNFQSRRPNTSFCFLDIRSPGLGDTAMYLCATSRTAGGGNQPQHFGDGTRLSIL.

As DNA, the CDR3 is TGCGCCAGCAGCCCAAACCCGGTACAGGGGATTACAGGGGAGCTGTTTTTT. It encodes CASSPNPVQGITGELFF. This chain connects TRBV5-1 to TRBJ2-2, with 7 nucleotides matching TRBD1. Germline lookup yields CDR1 SGHRS and CDR2 YFSETQ. V dropped 4 bases and J dropped 8; count of bases not matched to a gene: 17. This CDR3 spans 17 amino acids.

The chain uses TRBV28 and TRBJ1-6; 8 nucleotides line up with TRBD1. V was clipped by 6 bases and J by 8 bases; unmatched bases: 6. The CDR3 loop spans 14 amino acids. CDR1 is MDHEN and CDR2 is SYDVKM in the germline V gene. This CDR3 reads CASSPGQDHSPLHF. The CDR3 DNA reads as TGTGCCAGCAGCCCGGGACAGGACCATTCACCCCTCCACTTT. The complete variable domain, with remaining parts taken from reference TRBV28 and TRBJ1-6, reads DVKVTQSSRYLVKRTGEKVFLECVQDMDHENMFWYRQDPGLGLRLIYFSYDVKMKEKGDIPEGYSVSREKKERFSLILESASTNQTSMYLCASSPGQDHSPLHFGNGTRLTVT.

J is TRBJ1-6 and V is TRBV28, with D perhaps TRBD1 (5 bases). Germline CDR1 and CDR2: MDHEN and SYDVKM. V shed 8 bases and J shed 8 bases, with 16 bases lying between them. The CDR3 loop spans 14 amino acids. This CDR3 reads CASLGPAGYSPLHF. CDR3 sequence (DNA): TGTGCCAGCCTGGGACCCGCCGGCTATTCACCCCTCCACTTT. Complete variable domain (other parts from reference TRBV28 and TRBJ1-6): DVKVTQSSRYLVKRTGEKVFLECVQDMDHENMFWYRQDPGLGLRLIYFSYDVKMKEKGDIPEGYSVSREKKERFSLILESASTNQTSMYLCASLGPAGYSPLHFGNGTRLTVT.

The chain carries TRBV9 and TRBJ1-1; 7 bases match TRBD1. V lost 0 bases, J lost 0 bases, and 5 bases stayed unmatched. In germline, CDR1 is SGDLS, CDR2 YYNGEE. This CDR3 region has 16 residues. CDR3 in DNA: TGTGCCAGCAGCGTAGACGGGACAGCTATGAACACTGAAGCTTTCTTT. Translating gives CASSVDGTAMNTEAFF.

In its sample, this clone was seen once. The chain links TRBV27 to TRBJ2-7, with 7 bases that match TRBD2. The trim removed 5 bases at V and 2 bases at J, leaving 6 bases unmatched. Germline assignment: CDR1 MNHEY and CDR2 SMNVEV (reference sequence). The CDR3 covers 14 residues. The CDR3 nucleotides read TGTGCCAGCAGTCCAAGCGGGATCCCCTACGAGCAGTACTTC. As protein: CASSPSGIPYEQYF.

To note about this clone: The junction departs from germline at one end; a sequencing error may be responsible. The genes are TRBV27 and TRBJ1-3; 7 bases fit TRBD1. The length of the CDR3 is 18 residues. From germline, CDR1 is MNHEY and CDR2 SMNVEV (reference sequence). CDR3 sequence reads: CASSSTTPTGVYGNTIYF. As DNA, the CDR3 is TGTGCCAGTAGTTCCACAACCCCCACAGGGGTGTATGGAAACACCATATATTTT.

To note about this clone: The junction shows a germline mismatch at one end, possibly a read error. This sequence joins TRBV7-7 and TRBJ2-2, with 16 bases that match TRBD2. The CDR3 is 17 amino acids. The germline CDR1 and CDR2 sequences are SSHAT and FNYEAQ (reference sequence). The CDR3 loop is CASSSGTSGRAPGELFF. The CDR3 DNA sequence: TGTGCTAGCAGCTCCGGGACTAGCGGGAGGGCCCCAGGGGAGCTGTTTTTT.

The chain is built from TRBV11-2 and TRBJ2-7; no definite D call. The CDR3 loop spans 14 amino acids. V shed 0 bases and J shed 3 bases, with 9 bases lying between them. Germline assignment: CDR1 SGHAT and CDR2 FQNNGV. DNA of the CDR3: TGTGCCAGCAGCTTAGACACCCACTACTACGAGCAGTACTTC. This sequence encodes CASSLDTHYYEQYF.

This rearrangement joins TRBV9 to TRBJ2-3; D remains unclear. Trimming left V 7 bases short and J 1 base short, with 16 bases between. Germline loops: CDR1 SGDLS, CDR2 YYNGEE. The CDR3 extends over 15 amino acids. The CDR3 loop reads CASGMDNRRTDTQYF. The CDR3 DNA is TGTGCCAGCGGGATGGATAACCGCCGCACAGATACGCAGTATTTT.

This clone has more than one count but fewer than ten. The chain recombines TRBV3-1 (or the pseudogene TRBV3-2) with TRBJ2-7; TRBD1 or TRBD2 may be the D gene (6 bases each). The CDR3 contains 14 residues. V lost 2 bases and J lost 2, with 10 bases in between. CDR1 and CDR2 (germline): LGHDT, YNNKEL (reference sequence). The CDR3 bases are TGTGCCAGCAGCCAAAAGGGGGGCGCCTACGAGCAGTACTTC. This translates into CASSQKGGAYEQYF.

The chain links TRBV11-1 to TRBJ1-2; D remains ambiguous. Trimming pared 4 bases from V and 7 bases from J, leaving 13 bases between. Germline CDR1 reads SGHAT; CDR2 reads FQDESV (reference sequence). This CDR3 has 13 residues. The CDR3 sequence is CASSSHKGSGYTF. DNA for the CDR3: TGTGCCAGCAGCTCCCACAAGGGTTCTGGCTACACCTTC.